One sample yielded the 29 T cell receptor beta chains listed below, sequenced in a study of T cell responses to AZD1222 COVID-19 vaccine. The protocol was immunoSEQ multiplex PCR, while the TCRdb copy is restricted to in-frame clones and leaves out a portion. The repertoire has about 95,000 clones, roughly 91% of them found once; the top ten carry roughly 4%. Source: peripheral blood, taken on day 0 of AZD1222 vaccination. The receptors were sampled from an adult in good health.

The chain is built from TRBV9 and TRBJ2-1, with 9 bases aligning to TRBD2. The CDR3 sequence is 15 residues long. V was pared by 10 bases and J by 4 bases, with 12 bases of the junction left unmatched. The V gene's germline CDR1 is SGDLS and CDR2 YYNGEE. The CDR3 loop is CAGAAGSGGYNEQFF. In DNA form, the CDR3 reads TGTGCCGGCGCGGCGGGTAGCGGGGGTTACAATGAGCAGTTCTTC.

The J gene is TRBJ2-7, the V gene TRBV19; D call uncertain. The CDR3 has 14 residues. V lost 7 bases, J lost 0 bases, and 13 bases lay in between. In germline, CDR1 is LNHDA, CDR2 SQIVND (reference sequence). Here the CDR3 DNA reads TGTGCCAGTACCCCCCAAACGGACTCCTACGAGCAGTACTTC. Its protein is CASTPQTDSYEQYF.

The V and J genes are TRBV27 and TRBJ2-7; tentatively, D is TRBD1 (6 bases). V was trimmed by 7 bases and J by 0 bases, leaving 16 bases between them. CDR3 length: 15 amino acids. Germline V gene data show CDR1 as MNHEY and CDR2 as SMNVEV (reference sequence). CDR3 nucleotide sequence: TGTGCCAGCAAACGCACAGGGATAATCTCCTACGAGCAGTACTTC. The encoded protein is CASKRTGIISYEQYF.

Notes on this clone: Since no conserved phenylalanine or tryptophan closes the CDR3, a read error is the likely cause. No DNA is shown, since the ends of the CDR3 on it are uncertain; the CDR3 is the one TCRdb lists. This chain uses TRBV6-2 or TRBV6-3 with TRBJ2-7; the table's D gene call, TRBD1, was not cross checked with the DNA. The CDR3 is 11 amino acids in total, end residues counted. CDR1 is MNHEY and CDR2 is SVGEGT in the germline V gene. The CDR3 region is CASSYQGTLIL.

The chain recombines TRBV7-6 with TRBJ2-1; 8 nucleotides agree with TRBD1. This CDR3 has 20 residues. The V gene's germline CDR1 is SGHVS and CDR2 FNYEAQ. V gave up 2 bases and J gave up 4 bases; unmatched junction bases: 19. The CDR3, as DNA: TGTGCCAGCAGCTTAAGAGAGGGGGGTCCAGGGGGCAACAAGTACAATGAGCAGTTCTTC. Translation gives CASSLREGGPGGNKYNEQFF.

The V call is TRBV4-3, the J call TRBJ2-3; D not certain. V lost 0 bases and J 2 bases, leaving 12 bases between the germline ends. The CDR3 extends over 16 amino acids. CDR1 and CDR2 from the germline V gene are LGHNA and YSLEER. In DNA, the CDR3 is TGCGCCAGCAGCCAAGATGAGGCAATCCCCACAGATACGCAGTATTTT. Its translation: CASSQDEAIPTDTQYF.

The CDR3 region has the DNA TGTGCCAGCAGCCCGTTACATGAAAAACTGTTTTTT. Protein: CASSPLHEKLFF. The chain joins TRBV6-5 to TRBJ1-4, with D unresolved. The germline V and J ends were trimmed by 6 bases and 6 bases, with 8 bases remaining between them. Germline V gives CDR1 MNHEY, CDR2 SVGAGI. This CDR3 is 12 amino acids long.

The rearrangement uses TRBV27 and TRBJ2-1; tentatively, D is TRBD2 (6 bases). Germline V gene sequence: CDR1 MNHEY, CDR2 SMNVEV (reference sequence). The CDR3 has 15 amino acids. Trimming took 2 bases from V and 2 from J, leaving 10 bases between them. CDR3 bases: TGTGCCAGCAGTTTACGGGGGACCGCCTACAATGAGCAGTTCTTC. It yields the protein CASSLRGTAYNEQFF.

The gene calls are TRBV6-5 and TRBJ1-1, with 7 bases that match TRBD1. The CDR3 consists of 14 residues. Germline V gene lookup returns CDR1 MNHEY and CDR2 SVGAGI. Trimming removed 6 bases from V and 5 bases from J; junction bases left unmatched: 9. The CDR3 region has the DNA TGTGCCAGCAGGAGAACAGGGGAAGTAACTGAAGCTTTCTTT. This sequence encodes CASRRTGEVTEAFF.

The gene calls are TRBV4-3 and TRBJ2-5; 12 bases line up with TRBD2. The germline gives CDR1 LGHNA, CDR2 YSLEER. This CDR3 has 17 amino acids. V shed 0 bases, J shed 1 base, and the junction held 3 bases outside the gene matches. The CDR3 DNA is TGCGCCAGCAGCCAAGATCTAGCGGGGGGGCCCCAAGAGACCCAGTACTTC. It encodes CASSQDLAGGPQETQYF.

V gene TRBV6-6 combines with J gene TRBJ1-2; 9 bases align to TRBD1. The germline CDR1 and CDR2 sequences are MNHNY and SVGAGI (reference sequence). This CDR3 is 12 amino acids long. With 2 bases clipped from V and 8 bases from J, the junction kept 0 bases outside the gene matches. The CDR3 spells CASSYGQGGYTF. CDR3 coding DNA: TGTGCCAGCAGTTACGGACAGGGGGGCTACACCTTC.

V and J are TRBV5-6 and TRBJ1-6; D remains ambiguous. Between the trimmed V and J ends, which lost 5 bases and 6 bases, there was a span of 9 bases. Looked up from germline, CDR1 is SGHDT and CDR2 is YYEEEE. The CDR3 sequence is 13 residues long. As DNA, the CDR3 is TGTGCCAGCAGGGTAGCAGGTAATTCACCCCTCCACTTT. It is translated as CASRVAGNSPLHF.

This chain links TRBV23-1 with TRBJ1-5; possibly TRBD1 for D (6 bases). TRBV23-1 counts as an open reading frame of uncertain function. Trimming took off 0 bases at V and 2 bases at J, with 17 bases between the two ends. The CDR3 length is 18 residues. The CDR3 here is CASSQSSARNRGNQPQHF. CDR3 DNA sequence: TGCGCCAGCAGTCAATCCTCCGCTCGAAACAGGGGCAATCAGCCCCAGCATTTT.

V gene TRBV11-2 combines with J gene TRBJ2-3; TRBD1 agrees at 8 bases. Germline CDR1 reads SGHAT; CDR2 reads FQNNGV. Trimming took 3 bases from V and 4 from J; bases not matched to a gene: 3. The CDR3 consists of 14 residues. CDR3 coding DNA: TGTGCCAGCAGCTTGGACAGGGCCCCAGATACGCAGTATTTT. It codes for CASSLDRAPDTQYF.

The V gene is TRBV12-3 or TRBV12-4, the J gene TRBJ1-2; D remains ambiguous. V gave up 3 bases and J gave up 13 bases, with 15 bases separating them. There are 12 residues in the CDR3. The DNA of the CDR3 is TGTGCCAGCAGTTTCGGGCATGCCCTGTTCACCTTC. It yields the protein CASSFGHALFTF.

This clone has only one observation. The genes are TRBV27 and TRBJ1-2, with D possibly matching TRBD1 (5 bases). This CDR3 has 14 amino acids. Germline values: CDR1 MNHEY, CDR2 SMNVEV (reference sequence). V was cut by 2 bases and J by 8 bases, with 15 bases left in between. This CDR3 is CASSLRAGRGGYTF. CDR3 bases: TGTGCCAGCAGTTTACGGGCGGGGCGAGGAGGCTACACCTTC.

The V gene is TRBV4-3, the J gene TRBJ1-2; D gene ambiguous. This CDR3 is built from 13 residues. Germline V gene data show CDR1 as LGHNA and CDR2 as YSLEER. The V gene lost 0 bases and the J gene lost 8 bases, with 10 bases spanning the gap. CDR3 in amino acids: CASSQDSEGGYTF. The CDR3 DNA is TGCGCCAGCAGCCAAGATTCGGAGGGCGGCTACACCTTC.

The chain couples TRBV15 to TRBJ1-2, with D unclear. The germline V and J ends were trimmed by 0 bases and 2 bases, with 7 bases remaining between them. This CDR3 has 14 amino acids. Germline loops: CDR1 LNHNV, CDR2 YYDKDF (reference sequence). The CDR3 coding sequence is TGTGCCACCAGCAGAGAGAACCAGAACTATGGCTACACCTTC. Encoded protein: CATSRENQNYGYTF.

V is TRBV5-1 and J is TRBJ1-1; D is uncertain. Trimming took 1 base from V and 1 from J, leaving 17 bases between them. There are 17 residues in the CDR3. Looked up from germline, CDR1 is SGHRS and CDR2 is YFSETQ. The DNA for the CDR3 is TGCGCCAGCAGCTTGTATCCGGGAGACGGTGAGAACACTGAAGCTTTCTTT. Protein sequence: CASSLYPGDGENTEAFF.

CDR3 amino acids: CASSTQTGEGNTIYF. The CDR3 coding sequence is TGTGCCAGTAGTACGCAGACAGGGGAAGGAAACACCATATATTTT. The chain links TRBV19 to TRBJ1-3; 8 bases are a match to TRBD1. Per the germline V gene, CDR1 is LNHDA and CDR2 is SQIVND (reference sequence). Unmatched junction bases numbered 6, after V lost 4 bases and J lost 4 bases. The length of the CDR3 is 15 residues.

The CDR3 DNA reads as TGTGCCAGCTCTTCAGCGGGGGACAGGGTAACTGAAGCTTTCTTT. Residues: CASSSAGDRVTEAFF. This chain links TRBV18 with TRBJ1-1; 9 nucleotides align to TRBD1. Trimming at V came to 6 bases and at J to 5 bases, leaving 10 bases not matched to a gene. This CDR3 has 15 amino acids. Per germline, CDR1 KGHSH and CDR2 LQKENI. Variable domain in full (rest from reference TRBV18 and TRBJ1-1): NAGVMQNPRHLVRRRGQEARLRCSPMKGHSHVYWYRQLPEEGLKFMVYLQKENIIDESGMPKERFSAEFPKEGPSILRIQQVVRGDSAAYFCASSSAGDRVTEAFFGQGTRLTVV.

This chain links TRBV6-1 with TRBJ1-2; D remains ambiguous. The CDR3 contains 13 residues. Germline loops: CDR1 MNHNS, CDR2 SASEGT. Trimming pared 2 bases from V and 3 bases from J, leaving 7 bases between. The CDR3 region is CASSEHEHYGYTF. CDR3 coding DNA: TGTGCCAGCAGTGAACACGAACACTATGGCTACACCTTC.

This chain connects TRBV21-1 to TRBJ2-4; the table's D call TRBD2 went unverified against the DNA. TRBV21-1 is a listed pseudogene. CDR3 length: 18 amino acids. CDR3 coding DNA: TGTGCCAGCAGCAAAGTACGAAGCGGGGGGGCAGCCAAAAACATTCAGTACTTC. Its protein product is CASSKVRSGGAAKNIQYF.

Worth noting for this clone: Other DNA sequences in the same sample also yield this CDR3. CDR3 bases: TGTGCCAGCAGCTTTACAGGGGAAGAGCAGTACTTC. Protein product: CASSFTGEEQYF. The chain recombines TRBV5-5 with TRBJ2-7, with 7 bases that match TRBD1. The CDR3 has 12 amino acids. V lost 2 bases, J lost 7 bases, and 3 bases stayed unmatched. CDR1 is SGHKS and CDR2 is YYEKEE in the germline V gene (reference sequence).

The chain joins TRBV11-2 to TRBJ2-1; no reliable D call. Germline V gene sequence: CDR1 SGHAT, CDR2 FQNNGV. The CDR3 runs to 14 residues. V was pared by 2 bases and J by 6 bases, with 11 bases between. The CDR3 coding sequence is TGTGCCAGCAGCTTAACTTCCGGCCTCAATGAGCAGTTCTTC. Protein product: CASSLTSGLNEQFF.

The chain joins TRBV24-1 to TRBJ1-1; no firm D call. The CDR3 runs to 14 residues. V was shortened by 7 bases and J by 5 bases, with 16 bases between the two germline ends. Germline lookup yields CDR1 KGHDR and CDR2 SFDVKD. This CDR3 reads CATSPRSVDTEAFF. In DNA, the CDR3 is TGTGCCACCAGCCCCCGGAGTGTCGATACTGAAGCTTTCTTT.

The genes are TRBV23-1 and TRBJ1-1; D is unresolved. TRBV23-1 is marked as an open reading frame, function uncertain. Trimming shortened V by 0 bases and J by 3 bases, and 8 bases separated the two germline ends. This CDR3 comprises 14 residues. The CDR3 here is CASSQSCGDTEAFF. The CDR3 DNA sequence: TGCGCCAGCAGTCAATCCTGCGGGGACACTGAAGCTTTCTTT.

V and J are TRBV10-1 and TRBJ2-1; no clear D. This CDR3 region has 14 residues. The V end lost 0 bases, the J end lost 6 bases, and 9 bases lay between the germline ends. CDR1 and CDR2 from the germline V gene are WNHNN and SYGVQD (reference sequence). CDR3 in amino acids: CASSESTSINEQFF. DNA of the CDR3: TGCGCCAGCAGTGAGTCGACCAGCATCAATGAGCAGTTCTTC.

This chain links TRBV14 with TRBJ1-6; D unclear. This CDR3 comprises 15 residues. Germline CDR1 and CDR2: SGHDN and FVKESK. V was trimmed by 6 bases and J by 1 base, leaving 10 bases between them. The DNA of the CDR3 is TGTGCCAGCAGGATCGGAGGGTCCTATAATTCACCCCTCCACTTT. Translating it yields CASRIGGSYNSPLHF.